This T cell receptor beta chain was found in a study of cytotoxic CD8 clonotypes in ibrutinib-treated CLL. Study-level background: The patient breakdown showed ten to eleven relapsed/refractory and roughly 14 treatment-naive cases, with fewer than 18 IGHV unmutated. General study points: Sustained-remission patients were sampled at one set of times and progressing patients at different ones.

Clones were read by immunoSEQ multiplex PCR, and TCRdb kept only the in-frame ones, dropping some. Seen here are more than 110,000 clones, around 76% observed once, and the top ten hold around 4.9%. A remark on this clone: Its matching antigen is unknown.

The V and J ends lost 5 bases and 0 bases respectively, with 11 bases between them. Germline loops: CDR1 LNHDA, CDR2 SQIVND (reference sequence). The CDR3 is 14 residues long. The sequencing used PBMCs, collected after 24 months of ibrutinib treatment. This TCR came from a human donor with chronic lymphocytic leukemia. The chain uses TRBV19 and TRBJ2-7; D is possibly TRBD1 or TRBD2 (5 bases each). CDR3 coding DNA: TGTGCCAGTAGTGCAACGGGGCCCTCCTACGAGCAGTACTTC. Translated, it gives CASSATGPSYEQYF.